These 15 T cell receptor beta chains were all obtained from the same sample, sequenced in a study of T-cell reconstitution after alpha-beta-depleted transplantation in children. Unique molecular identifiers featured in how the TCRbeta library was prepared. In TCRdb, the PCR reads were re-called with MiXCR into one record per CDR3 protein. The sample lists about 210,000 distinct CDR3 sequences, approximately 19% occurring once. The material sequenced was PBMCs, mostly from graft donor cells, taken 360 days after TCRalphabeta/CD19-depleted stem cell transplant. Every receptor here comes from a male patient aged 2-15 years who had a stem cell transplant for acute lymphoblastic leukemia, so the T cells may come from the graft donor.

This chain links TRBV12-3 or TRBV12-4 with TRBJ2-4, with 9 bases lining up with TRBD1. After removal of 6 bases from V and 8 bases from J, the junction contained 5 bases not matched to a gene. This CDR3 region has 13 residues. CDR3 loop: CASSTDRGYIQYF. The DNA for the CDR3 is TGTGCCAGCAGCACGGACAGGGGTTACATTCAGTACTTC.

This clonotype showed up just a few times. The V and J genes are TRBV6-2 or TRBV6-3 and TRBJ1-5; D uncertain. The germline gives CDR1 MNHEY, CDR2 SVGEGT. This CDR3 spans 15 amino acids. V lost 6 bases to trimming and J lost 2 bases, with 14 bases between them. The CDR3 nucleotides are TGTGCCAGCAGCCCGGGAGATTGGGGCAATCAGCCCCAGCATTTT. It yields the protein CASSPGDWGNQPQHF.

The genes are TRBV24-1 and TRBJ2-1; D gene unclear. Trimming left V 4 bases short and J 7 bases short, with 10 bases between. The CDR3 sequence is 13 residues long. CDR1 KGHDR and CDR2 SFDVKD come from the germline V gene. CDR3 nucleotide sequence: TGTGCCACCAGTGACATCACGAGGAATGAGCAGTTCTTC. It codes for CATSDITRNEQFF.

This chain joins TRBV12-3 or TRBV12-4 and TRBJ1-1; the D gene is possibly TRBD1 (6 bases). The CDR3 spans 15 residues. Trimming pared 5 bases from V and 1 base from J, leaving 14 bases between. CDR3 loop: CASSEHRAGNTEAFF. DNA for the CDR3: TGTGCCAGCAGTGAACACAGGGCAGGGAACACTGAAGCTTTCTTT.

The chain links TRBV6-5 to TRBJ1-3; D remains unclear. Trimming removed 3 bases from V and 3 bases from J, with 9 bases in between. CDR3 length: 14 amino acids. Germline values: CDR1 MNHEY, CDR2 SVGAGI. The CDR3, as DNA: TGTGCCAGCAGTTATGGAACATATGGAAACACCATATATTTT. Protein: CASSYGTYGNTIYF.

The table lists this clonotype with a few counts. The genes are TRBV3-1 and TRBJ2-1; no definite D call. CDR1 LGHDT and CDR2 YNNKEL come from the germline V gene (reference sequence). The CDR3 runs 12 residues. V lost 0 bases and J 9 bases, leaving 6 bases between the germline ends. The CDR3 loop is CASSQDQVEQFF. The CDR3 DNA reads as TGTGCCAGCAGCCAAGACCAAGTTGAGCAGTTCTTC.

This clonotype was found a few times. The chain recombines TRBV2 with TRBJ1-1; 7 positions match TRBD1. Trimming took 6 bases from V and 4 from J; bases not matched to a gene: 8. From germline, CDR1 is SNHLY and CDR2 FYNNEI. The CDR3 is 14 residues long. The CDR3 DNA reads TGTGCCAGCAGCGTCGGACAGGCGGGCACTGAAGCTTTCTTT. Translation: CASSVGQAGTEAFF. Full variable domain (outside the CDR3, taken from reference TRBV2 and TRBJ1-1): EPEVTQTPSHQVTQMGQEVILRCVPISNHLYFYWYRQILGQKVEFLVSFYNNEISEKSEIFDDQFSVERPDGSNFTLKIRSTKLEDSAMYFCASSVGQAGTEAFFGQGTRLTVV.

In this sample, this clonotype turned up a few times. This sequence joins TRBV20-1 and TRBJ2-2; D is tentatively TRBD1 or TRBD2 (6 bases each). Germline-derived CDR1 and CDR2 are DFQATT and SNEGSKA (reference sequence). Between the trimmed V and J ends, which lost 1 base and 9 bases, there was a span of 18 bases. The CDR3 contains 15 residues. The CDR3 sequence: CSARGGAVGAWELFF. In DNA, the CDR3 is TGCAGTGCTAGAGGGGGGGCTGTGGGAGCCTGGGAGCTGTTTTTT.

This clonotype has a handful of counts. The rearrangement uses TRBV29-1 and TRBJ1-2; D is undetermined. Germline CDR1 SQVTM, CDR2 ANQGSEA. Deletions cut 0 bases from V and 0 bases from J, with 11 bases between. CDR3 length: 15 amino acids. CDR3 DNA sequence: TGCAGCGTTGAAGAGTGGATGATAGCTAACTATGGCTACACCTTC. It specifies CSVEEWMIANYGYTF.

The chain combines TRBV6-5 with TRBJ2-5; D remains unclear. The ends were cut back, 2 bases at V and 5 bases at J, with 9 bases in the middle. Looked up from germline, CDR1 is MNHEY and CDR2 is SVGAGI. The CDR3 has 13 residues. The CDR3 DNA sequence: TGTGCCAGCAGTTACCGGCACGGGGAGACCCAGTACTTC. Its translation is CASSYRHGETQYF.

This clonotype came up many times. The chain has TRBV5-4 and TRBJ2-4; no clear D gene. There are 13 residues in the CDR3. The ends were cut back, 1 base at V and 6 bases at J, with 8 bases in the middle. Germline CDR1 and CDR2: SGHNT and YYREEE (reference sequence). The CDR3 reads CASSLLGINIQYF. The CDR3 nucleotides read TGTGCCAGCAGCTTGTTGGGGATAAACATTCAGTACTTC. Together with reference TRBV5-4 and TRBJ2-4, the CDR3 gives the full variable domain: ETGVTQSPTHLIKTRGQQVTLRCSSQSGHNTVSWYQQALGQGPQFIFQYYREEENGRGNFPPRFSGLQFPNYSSELNVNALELDDSALYLCASSLLGINIQYFGAGTRLSVL.

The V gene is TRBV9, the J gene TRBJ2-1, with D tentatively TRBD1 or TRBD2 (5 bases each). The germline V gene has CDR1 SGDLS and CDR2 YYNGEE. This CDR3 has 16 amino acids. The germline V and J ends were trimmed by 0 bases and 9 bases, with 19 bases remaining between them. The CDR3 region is CASSVEGTPVQGEQFF. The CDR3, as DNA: TGTGCCAGCAGCGTAGAGGGGACCCCGGTGCAGGGTGAGCAGTTCTTC.

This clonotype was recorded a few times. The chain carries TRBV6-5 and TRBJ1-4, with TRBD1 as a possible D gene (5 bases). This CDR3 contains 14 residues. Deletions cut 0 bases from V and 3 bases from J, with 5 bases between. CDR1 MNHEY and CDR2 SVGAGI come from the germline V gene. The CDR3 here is CASSYSGANEKLFF. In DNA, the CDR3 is TGTGCCAGCAGTTACTCGGGGGCTAATGAAAAACTGTTTTTT.

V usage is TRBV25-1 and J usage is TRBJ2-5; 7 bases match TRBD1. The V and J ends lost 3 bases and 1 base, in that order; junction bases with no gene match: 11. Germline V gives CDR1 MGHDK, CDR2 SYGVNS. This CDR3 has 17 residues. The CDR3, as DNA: TGTGCCAGCAGTGAGGCAAGGGACAGTATACGCCAAGAGACCCAGTACTTC. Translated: CASSEARDSIRQETQYF.

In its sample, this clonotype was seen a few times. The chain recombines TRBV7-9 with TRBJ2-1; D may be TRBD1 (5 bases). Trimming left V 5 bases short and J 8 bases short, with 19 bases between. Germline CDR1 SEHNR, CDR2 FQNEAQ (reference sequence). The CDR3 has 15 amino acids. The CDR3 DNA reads TGTGCCAGCAGCCCGCAGGGCAGGGAAAGGCATGAGCAGTTCTTC. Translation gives CASSPQGRERHEQFF.